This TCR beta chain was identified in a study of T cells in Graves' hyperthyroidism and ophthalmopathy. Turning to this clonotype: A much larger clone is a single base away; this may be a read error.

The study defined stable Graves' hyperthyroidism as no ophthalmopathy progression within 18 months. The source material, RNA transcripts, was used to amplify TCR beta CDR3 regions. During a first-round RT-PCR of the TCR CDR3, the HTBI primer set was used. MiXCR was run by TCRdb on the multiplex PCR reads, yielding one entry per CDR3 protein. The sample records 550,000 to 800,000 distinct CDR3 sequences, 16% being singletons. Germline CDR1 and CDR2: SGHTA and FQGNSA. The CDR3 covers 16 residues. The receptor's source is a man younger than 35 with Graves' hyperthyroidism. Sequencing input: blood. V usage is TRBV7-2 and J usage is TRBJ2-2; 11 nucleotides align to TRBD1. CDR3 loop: CASSFRDRGITGGLFF. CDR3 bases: TGTGCCAGCAGCTTCCGGGACAGGGGGATCACCGGGGGGCTGTTTTTT.